A selection of T cell receptor beta chains follows, all from one sample in a study of shared clonotypes between healthy human individuals. The repertoire was sequenced with immunoSEQ multiplex PCR; TCRdb's copy has only in-frame clones and lacks some. There are about 460,000 clones in the sample; about 74% occur only once, and around 12% lies in the top ten. Sample: PBMCs. All receptors derive from a woman aged 40 to 49 in good health. Some clones in this sample may be carry-over from other donors' samples. CDR3s include the opening cysteine and the closing phenylalanine or tryptophan. The D gene is left open where the match is weak. Size is stated for part of the rows, as once, few or many counts, or as a class when the clone is expanded.

-	TRBV6-5	TRBJ2-7	-	TGTGCCAGCAGTTACAGCGGGCTGGACACCTACGAGCAGTACTTC	CASSYSGLDTYEQYF
-	TRBV9	TRBJ1-4	-	TGTGCCAGCAGTTTCGGACAGCTTAATGAAAAACTGTTTTTT	CASSFGQLNEKLFF
-	TRBV15	TRBJ1-4	TRBD1	TGTGCCACCAGCAGAGAGGCCGGGACAGGTGAAAAACTGTTTTTT	CATSREAGTGEKLFF
-	TRBV11-2	TRBJ2-2	TRBD2	TGTGCCAGCAGCTTTGCGGGAGGAGGCACCGGGGAGCTGTTTTTT	CASSFAGGGTGELFF
-	TRBV7-2	TRBJ1-2	TRBD1	TGTGCCTCCCGGGGGGGACAGGGGAACTATGGCTACACCTTC	CASRGGQGNYGYTF
-	TRBV28	TRBJ2-3	TRBD2	TGTGCCAGCAGTTTAGGGAGAGCGGGAGGGGGTGCGCAGTATTTT	CASSLGRAGGGAQYF
-	TRBV7-2	TRBJ2-3	-	TGTGCCAGCAGCCGCGGTCACCCACGCGCTTCAGATACGCAGTATTTT	CASSRGHPRASDTQYF
-	TRBV5-1	TRBJ2-1	TRBD1	TGCGCCAGCGTAGCCGGGACAGGGTCCTACAATGAGCAGTTCTTC	CASVAGTGSYNEQFF
once	TRBV5-4	TRBJ2-7	TRBD2	TGTGCCAGCAGCTTGGTTGCGGGAGGAGACGAGCAGTACTTC	CASSLVAGGDEQYF
-	TRBV28	TRBJ2-1	-	TGTGCCAGCAGTCGTGTTAAGGCGGGGCAGTTCTTC	CASSRVKAGQFF
-	TRBV5-1	TRBJ2-1	-	TGCGCCAGCAGCTTGCCGGGGGCGCGTGGTGAGCAGTTCTTC	CASSLPGARGEQFF
-	TRBV7-3	TRBJ2-6	-	TGTGCCAGCAGCTTACAGCCTCTCATCTCTGGGGCCAACGTCCTGACTTTC	CASSLQPLISGANVLTF
-	TRBV6-1	TRBJ1-2	-	TGTGCCAGCAGTGAAGCTGGCGCTAACTATGGCTACACCTTC	CASSEAGANYGYTF
-	TRBV28	TRBJ2-7	TRBD1	TGTGCCAGCAGTACCCCCGGGACAGGGTTTGGCGAGCAGTACTTC	CASSTPGTGFGEQYF
-	TRBV5-1	TRBJ2-5	TRBD2	TGCGCCAGCAGCTTGGAACTAGCGGGGGTTGAGACCCAGTACTTC	CASSLELAGVETQYF